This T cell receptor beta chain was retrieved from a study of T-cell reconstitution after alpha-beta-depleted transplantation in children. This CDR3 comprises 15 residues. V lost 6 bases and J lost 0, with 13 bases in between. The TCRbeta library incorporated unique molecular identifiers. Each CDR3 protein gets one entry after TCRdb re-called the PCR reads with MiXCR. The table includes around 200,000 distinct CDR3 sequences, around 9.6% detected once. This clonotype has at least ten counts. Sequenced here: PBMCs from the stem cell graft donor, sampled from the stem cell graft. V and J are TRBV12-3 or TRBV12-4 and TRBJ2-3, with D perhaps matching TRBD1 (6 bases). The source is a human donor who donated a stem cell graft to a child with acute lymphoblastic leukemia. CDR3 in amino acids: CASSFRGGSTDTQYF. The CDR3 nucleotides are TGTGCCAGCAGCTTTCGAGGGGGTAGCACAGATACGCAGTATTTT.